The clone carrying this TCR beta chain appeared many times. The data were taken from a study of CD8+CD57+ T cells in acquired aplastic anemia. Study-wide context: Isolated CD4+ and CD8+ cells, once sorted, yielded DNA averaging roughly 3 ug.

All patients picked for sequencing had shown, by flow cytometry, an expansion of CD8+CD57+ cells. The use of genomic DNA as template underpinned the TCR beta VDJ and CDR3 profiling. One entry per CDR3 protein, called by TCRdb with MiXCR from the reads. The sample lists about 54,000 distinct CDR3 sequences; 55% to 70% were seen once. V lost 2 bases and J 5 bases, leaving 20 bases between the germline ends. This CDR3 is built from 16 residues. The germline V gene has CDR1 SGHNT and CDR2 YYREEE (reference sequence). The chain links TRBV5-4 to TRBJ2-7; possible D gene TRBD1, 6 bases. The sequenced material came from sorted CD4+, CD8+, or CD8+CD57+ T cells (not recorded which) from PBMCs. This TCR was sampled from a human donor with aplastic anemia. The CDR3: CASSLEPGHLDDEQYV. The CDR3 DNA follows: TGTGCCAGCAGCTTAGAGCCGGGACATCTAGACGACGAGCAGTACGTC.